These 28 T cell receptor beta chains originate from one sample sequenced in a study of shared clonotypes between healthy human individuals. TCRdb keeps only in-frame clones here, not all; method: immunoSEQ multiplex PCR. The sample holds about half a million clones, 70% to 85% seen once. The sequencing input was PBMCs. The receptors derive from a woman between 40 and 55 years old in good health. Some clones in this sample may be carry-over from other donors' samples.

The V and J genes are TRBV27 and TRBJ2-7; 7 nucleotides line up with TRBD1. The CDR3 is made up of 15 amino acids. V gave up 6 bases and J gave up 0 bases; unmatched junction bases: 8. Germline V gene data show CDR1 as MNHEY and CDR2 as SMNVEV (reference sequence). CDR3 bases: TGTGCCAGCAGGGCCCGGACAGGAGGCTCCTACGAGCAGTACTTC. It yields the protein CASRARTGGSYEQYF.

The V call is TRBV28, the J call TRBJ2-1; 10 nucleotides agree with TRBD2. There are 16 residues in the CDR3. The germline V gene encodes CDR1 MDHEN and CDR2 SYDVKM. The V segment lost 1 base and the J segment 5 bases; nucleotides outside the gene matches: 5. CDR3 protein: CASSLSWTSGNNEQFF. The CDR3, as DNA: TGTGCCAGCAGTTTATCGTGGACTAGCGGCAACAATGAGCAGTTCTTC. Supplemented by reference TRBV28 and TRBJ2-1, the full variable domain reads DVKVTQSSRYLVKRTGEKVFLECVQDMDHENMFWYRQDPGLGLRLIYFSYDVKMKEKGDIPEGYSVSREKKERFSLILESASTNQTSMYLCASSLSWTSGNNEQFFGPGTRLTVL.

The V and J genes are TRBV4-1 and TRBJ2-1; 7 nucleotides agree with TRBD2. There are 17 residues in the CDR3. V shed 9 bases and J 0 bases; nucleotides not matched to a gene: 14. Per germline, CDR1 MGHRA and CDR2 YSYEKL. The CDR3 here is CASGKGLAVSSYNEQFF. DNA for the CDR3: TGCGCCAGTGGTAAGGGGCTAGCGGTTAGCTCCTACAATGAGCAGTTCTTC.

The CDR3 DNA reads as TGTGCCAGCAGCTTTGGGGAACCAACCGGGGAGCTGTTTTTT. It specifies CASSFGEPTGELFF. The chain combines TRBV11-2 with TRBJ2-2; the D is unclear. CDR3 size: 14 residues. V lost 3 bases, J lost 5 bases, and 10 bases lay in between. From germline, CDR1 is SGHAT and CDR2 FQNNGV.

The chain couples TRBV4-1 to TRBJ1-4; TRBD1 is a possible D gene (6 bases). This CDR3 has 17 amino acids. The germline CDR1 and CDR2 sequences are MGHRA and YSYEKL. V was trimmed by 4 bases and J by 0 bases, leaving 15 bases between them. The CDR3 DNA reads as TGCGCCAGCAGCCCCAGACAGGCACAGACAACTAATGAAAAACTGTTTTTT. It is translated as CASSPRQAQTTNEKLFF.

The CDR3 region has the DNA TGTGCCAGCCCCCGGGGGGATGGGGATAATTCACCCCTCCACTTT. This gives the protein CASPRGDGDNSPLHF. The chain links TRBV6-1 to TRBJ1-6; D might be TRBD1 (5 bases). CDR3 length: 15 residues. With 8 bases removed from V and 5 bases from J, the gap between germline ends came to 16 bases. From germline, CDR1 is MNHNS and CDR2 SASEGT.

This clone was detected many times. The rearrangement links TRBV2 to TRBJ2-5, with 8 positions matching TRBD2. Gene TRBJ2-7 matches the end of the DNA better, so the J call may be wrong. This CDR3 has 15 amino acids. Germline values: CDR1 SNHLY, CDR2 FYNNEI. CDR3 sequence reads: CASSDVTSGSYEQYF. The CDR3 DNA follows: TGTGCCAGCAGTGACGTCACTAGCGGCTCCTACGAGCAGTACTTC.

CDR3 in amino acids: CASTDRGVLRNEQFF. DNA for the CDR3: TGTGCCAGCACCGACAGGGGGGTTTTAAGGAATGAGCAGTTCTTC. The chain has TRBV28 and TRBJ2-1, with 9 positions matching TRBD1. J gave up 7 bases and V 7 bases, and 11 bases lay outside the gene matches. CDR3 size: 15 residues. The germline V gene has CDR1 MDHEN and CDR2 SYDVKM.

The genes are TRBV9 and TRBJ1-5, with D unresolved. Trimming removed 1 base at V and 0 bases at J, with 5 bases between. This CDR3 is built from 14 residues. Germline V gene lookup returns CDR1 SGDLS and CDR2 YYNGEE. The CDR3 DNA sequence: TGTGCCAGCAGCGTATCAGATAGCAATCAGCCCCAGCATTTT. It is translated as CASSVSDSNQPQHF.

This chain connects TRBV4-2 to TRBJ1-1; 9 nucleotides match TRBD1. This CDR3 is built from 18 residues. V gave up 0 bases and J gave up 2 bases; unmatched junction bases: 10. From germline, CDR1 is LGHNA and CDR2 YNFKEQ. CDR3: CASSQEVAAGQGNTEAFF. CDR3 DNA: TGTGCCAGCAGCCAAGAGGTGGCCGCGGGACAGGGAAACACTGAAGCTTTCTTT.

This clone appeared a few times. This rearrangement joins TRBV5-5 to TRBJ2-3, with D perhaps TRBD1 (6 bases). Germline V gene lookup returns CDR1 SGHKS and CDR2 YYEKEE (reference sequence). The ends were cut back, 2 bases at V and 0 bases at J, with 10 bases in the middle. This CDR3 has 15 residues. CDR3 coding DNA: TGTGCCAGCAGCTTCACGGGACAAAGCACAGATACGCAGTATTTT. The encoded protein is CASSFTGQSTDTQYF.

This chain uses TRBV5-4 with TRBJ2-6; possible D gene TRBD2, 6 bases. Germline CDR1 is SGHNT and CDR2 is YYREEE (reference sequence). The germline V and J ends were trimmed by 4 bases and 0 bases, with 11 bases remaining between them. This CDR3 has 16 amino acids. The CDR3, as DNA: TGTGCCAGCAGCCCTGTGCGGGACTCTGGGGCCAACGTCCTGACTTTC. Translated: CASSPVRDSGANVLTF.

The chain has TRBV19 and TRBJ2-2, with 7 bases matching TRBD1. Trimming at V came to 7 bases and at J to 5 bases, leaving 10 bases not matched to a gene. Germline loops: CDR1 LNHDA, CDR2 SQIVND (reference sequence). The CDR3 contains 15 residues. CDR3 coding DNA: TGTGCCAGTACCCTCGACAGGGTGGCGACCGGGGAGCTGTTTTTT. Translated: CASTLDRVATGELFF.

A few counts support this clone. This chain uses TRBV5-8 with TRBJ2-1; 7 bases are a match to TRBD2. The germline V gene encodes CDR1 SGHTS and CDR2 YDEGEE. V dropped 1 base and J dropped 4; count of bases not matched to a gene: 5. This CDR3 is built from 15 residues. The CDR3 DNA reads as TGTGCCAGCAGCTTGAGACTAGCAGAATACAATGAGCAGTTCTTC. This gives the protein CASSLRLAEYNEQFF.

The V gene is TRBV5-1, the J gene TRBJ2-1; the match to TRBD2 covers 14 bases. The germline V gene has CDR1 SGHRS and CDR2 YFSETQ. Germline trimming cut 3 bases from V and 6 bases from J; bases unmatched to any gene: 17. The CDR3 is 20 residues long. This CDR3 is CASSSPPGLAGVTSLNEQFF. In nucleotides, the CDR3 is TGCGCCAGCAGCTCCCCTCCGGGACTAGCGGGAGTCACCTCCCTCAATGAGCAGTTCTTC. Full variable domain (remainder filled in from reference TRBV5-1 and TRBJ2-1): KAGVTQTPRYLIKTRGQQVTLSCSPISGHRSVSWYQQTPGQGLQFLFEYFSETQRNKGNFPGRFSGRQFSNSRSEMNVSTLELGDSALYLCASSSPPGLAGVTSLNEQFFGPGTRLTVL.

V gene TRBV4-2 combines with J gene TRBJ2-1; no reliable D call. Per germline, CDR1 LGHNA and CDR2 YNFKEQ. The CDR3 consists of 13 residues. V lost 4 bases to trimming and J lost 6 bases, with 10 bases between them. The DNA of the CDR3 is TGTGCCAGCAGCCGTTTTACAGTCAATGAGCAGTTCTTC. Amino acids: CASSRFTVNEQFF.

The CDR3 DNA sequence: TGTGCCAGCACTACCACCGGGACAGGGGGTATCAATGAGCAGTTCTTC. Translation gives CASTTTGTGGINEQFF. The rearrangement uses TRBV27 and TRBJ2-1, with 11 bases lining up with TRBD1. V shed 7 bases and J 6 bases; nucleotides not matched to a gene: 11. In germline, CDR1 is MNHEY, CDR2 SMNVEV (reference sequence). The CDR3 is made up of 16 amino acids.

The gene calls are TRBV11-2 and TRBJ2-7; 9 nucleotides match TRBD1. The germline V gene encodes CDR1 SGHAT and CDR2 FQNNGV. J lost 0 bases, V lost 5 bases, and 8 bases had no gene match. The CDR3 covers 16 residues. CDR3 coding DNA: TGTGCCAGCAGCACCGCCGGGACAGGGCTCTCCTACGAGCAGTACTTC. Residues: CASSTAGTGLSYEQYF.

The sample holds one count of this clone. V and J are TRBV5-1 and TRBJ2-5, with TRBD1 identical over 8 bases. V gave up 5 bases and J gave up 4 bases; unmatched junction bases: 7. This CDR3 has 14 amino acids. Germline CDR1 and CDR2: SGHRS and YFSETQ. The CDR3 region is CASSVTGGTETQYF. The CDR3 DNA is TGCGCCAGCAGTGTAACAGGGGGGACAGAGACCCAGTACTTC. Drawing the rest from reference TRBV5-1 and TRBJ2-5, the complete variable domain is KAGVTQTPRYLIKTRGQQVTLSCSPISGHRSVSWYQQTPGQGLQFLFEYFSETQRNKGNFPGRFSGRQFSNSRSEMNVSTLELGDSALYLCASSVTGGTETQYFGPGTRLLVL.

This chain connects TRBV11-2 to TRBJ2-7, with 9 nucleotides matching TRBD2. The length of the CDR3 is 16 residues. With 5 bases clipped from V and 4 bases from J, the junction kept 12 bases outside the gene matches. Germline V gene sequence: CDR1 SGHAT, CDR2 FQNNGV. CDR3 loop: CASSPTRAGGKYEQYF. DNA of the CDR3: TGTGCCAGCAGCCCAACCAGGGCGGGAGGGAAGTACGAGCAGTACTTC.

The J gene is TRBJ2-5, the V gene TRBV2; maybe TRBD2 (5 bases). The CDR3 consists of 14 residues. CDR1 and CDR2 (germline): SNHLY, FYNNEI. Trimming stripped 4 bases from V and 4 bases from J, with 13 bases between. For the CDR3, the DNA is TGTGCCAGCAGTGTAGGTACTAGAGGAGAGACCCAGTACTTC. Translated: CASSVGTRGETQYF.

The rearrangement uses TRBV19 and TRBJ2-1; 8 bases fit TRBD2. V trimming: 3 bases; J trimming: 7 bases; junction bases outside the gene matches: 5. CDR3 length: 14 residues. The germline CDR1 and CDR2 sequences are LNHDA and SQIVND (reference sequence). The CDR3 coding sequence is TGTGCCAGTAGTATTACGGGAGGGGTGAATGAGCAGTTCTTC. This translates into CASSITGGVNEQFF.

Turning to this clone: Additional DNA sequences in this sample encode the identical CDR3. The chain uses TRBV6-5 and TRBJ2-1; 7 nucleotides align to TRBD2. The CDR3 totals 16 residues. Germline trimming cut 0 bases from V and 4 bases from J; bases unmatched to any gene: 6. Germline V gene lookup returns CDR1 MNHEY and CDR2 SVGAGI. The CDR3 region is CASSYSGGGSYNEQFF. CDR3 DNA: TGTGCCAGCAGTTACTCTGGGGGAGGGAGTTACAATGAGCAGTTCTTC.

The chain's CDR3 is CASSQDRGLNQPQHF. In DNA, the CDR3 is TGTGCCAGCAGTCAGGACAGGGGGCTTAATCAGCCCCAGCATTTT. V gene TRBV2 combines with J gene TRBJ1-5, with 11 bases lining up with TRBD1. Germline trimming cut 5 bases from V and 4 bases from J; bases unmatched to any gene: 4. Germline loops: CDR1 SNHLY, CDR2 FYNNEI. The CDR3 contains 15 residues.

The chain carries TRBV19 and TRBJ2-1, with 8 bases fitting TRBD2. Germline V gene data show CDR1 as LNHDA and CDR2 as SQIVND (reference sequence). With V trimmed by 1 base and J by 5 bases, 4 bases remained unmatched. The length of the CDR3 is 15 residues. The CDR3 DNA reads TGTGCCAGTAGTATAGTCGCGGGAGGAGACAATGAGCAGTTCTTC. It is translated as CASSIVAGGDNEQFF. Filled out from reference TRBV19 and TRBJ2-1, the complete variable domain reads DGGITQSPKYLFRKEGQNVTLSCEQNLNHDAMYWYRQDPGQGLRLIYYSQIVNDFQKGDIAEGYSVSREKKESFPLTVTSAQKNPTAFYLCASSIVAGGDNEQFFGPGTRLTVL.

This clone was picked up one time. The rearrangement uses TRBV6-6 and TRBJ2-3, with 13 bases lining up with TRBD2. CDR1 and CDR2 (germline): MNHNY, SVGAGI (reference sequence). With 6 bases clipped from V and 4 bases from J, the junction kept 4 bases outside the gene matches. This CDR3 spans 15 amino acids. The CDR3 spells CASSPGLAGADTQYF. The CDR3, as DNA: TGTGCCAGCAGCCCCGGACTAGCGGGAGCAGATACGCAGTATTTT.

The CDR3 DNA reads as TGTGCCAGCAGCTATTCGGGGACAGGGGGAGAGACCCAGTACTTC. It yields the protein CASSYSGTGGETQYF. The V gene is TRBV5-6, the J gene TRBJ2-5, with 11 bases lining up with TRBD1. Per the germline V gene, CDR1 is SGHDT and CDR2 is YYEEEE. With V trimmed by 3 bases and J by 4 bases, 5 bases remained unmatched. This CDR3 is built from 15 residues.

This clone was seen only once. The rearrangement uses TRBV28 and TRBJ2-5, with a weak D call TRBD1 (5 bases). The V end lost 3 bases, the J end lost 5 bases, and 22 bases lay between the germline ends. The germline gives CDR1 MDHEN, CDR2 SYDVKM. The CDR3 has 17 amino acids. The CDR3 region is CASSLLGTGPVWETQYF. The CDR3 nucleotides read TGTGCCAGCAGTTTGTTAGGAACAGGCCCCGTCTGGGAGACCCAGTACTTC.